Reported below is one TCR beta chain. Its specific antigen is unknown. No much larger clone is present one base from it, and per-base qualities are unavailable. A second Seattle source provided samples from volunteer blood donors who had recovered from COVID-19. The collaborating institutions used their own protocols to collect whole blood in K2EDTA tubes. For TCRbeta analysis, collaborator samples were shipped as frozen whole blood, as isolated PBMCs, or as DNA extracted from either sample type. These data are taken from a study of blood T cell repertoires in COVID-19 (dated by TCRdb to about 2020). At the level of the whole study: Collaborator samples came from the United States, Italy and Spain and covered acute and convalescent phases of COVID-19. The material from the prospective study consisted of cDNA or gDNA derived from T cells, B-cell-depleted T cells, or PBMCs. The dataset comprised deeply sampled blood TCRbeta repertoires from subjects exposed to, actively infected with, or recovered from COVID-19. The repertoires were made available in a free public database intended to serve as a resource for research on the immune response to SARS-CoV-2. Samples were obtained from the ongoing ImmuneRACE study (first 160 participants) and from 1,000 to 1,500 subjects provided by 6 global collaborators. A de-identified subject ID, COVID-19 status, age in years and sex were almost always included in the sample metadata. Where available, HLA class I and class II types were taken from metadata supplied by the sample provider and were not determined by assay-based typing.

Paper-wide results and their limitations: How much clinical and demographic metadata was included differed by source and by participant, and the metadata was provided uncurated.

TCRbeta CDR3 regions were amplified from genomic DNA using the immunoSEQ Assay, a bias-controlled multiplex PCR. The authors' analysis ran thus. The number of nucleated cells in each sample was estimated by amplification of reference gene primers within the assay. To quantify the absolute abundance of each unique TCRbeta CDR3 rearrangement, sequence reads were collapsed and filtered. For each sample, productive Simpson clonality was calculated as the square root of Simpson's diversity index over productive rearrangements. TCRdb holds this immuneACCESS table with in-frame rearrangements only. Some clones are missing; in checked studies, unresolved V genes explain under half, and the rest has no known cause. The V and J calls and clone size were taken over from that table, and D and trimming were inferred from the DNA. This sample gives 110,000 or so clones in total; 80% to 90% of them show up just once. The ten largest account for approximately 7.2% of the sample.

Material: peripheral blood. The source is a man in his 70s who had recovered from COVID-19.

The nucleotides are TGTGCCAGCAGTTTATCAGGACAGGGGGCCCCATACAATGAGCAGTTCTTC. Protein translation: CASSLSGQGAPYNEQFF. This sequence uses TRBV28 and TRBJ2-1; 11 nucleotides in the junction match TRBD1. The V end gives up 1 base and the J end 4 bases, leaving 6 bases in the junction not matched to a gene. Its CDR3 holds 17 amino acids, cysteine through phenylalanine. Just CDR3 DNA is preserved here, 51 bases in frame from base 1. CDR1 and CDR2 are read off the germline V gene as MDHEN and SYDVKM.